This TCR beta chain derives from a study of T cells in Graves' hyperthyroidism and ophthalmopathy. RNA transcripts gave rise to amplified TCR beta CDR3 regions. Using the HTBI primer set, a first-round RT-PCR was run on the TCR CDR3. MiXCR, applied by TCRdb to the multiplex PCR reads, yields one record per CDR3 protein. The profile shows approximately 510,000 distinct CDR3 sequences, less than 25% of them singletons. V shed 5 bases and J 4 bases; nucleotides not matched to a gene: 13. This CDR3 has 17 amino acids. Germline-derived CDR1 and CDR2 are MDHEN and SYDVKM. J is TRBJ1-1 and V is TRBV28, with TRBD1 matching 10 bases. The sequence was collected from a young man with Graves' hyperthyroidism. Specimen: blood. CDR3 sequence reads: CASSKGTGVYAGTEAFF. The CDR3 coding sequence is TGTGCCAGCAGTAAGGGGACAGGGGTCTATGCGGGCACTGAAGCTTTCTTT.